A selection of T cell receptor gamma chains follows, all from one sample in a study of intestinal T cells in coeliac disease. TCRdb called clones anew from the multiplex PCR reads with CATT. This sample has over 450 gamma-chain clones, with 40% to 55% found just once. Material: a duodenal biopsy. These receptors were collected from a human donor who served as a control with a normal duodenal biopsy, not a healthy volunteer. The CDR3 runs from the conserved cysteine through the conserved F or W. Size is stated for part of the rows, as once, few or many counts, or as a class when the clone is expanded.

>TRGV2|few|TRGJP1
CATWDSRGVARGWFKIF
TGTGCCACCTGGGACAGCCGAGGCGTGGCACGTGGTTGGTTCAAGATATTT
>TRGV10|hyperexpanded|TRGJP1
CAASRWFKIF
TGTGCTGCGAGCCGTTGGTTCAAGATATTT
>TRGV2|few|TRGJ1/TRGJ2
CATWDAPRGGSKKLF
TGTGCCACCTGGGACGCGCCGCGGGGGGGTAGTAAGAAACTCTTT
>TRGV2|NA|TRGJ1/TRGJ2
CATWDGTVVDKKLF
TGTGCCACCTGGGACGGGACAGTAGTCGATAAGAAACTCTTT
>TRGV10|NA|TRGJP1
CAAWEWGWFKIF
TGTGCTGCGTGGGAGTGGGGTTGGTTCAAGATATTT
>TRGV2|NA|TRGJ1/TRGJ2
CATWDQRVCYKKLF
TGTGCCACCTGGGACCAACGAGTGTGTTATAAGAAACTCTTT
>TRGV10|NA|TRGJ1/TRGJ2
CAAWDYNGGIIRKLF
TGTGCTGCGTGGGATTATAATGGGGGGATTATAAGGAAACTCTTT
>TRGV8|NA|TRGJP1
CATFPRLRQGLTTGWFKIF
TGTGCCACCTTCCCACGCTTAAGGCAGGGATTGACCACTGGTTGGTTCAAGATATTT
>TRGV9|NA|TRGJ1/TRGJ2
CALWEVQVYKKLF
TGTGCCTTGTGGGAGGTGCAGGTTTATAAGAAACTCTTT
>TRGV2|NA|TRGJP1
CATWDSRGVALGWFKIF
TGTGCCACCTGGGACAGCCGAGGCGTGGCACTTGGTTGGTTCAAGATATTT
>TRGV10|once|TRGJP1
CAAWGLPTYTGWFKIF
TGTGCTGCGTGGGGGCTTCCCACATACACTGGTTGGTTCAAGATATTT
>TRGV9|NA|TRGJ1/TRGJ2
CALWEVEDSKLF
TGTGCCTTGTGGGAGGTGGAGGATTCGAAACTCTTT
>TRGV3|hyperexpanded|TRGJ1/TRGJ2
CATWDRGYYKKLF
TGTGCCACCTGGGACAGGGGTTATTATAAGAAACTCTTT
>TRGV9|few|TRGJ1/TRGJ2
CALWETGGYKKLF
TGTGCCTTGTGGGAGACGGGGGGTTATAAGAAACTCTTT
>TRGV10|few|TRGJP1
CAAWAEGDTTGWFKIF
TGTGCTGCGTGGGCGGAGGGGGATACCACTGGTTGGTTCAAGATATTT
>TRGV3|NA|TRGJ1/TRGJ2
CAHLGQKKKLF
TGTGCCCACCTGGGACAGAAAAAGAAACTCTTT
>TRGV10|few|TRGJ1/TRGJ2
CAAWVRALQKLF
TGTGCTGCGTGGGTCCGGGCCCTCCAGAAACTCTTT
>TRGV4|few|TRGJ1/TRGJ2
CATDGGLPIYKKLF
TGTGCCACCGATGGCGGCCTACCCATTTATAAGAAACTCTTT